This T cell receptor (beta chain) was identified in a study of PD-1 blockade in classical Hodgkin lymphoma. Whole-study context: Each patient was given nivolumab 3 mg/kg through a vein every 2 weeks. Study-level points and caveats: A significant rise in TCR diversity by C4D1 was seen for CD4+ but not CD8+ cells.

A few counts support this clone. Its specificity is not known. The repertoire was sequenced with immunoSEQ multiplex PCR; TCRdb's copy has only in-frame clones and lacks some. The data contain over 15,000 clones, about nine tenths of them singletons. Unmatched junction bases numbered 4, after V lost 6 bases and J lost 5 bases. Germline CDR1 and CDR2: MDHEN and SYDVKM. The CDR3 is 14 residues long. Brentuximab vedotin exposure varied, and every patient relapsed after autologous stem cell transplantation. Complete response, partial response or progressive disease were the best responses. The chain couples TRBV28 to TRBJ1-5, with 10 nucleotides matching TRBD1. The source of this sequence is a human donor with classical Hodgkin lymphoma. Material: peripheral blood mononuclear cells (PBMCs), obtained before the second cycle of nivolumab. CDR3 region: CASRDRGFYQPQHF. The CDR3 DNA is TGTGCCAGCAGGGACAGGGGGTTTTATCAGCCCCAGCATTTT.